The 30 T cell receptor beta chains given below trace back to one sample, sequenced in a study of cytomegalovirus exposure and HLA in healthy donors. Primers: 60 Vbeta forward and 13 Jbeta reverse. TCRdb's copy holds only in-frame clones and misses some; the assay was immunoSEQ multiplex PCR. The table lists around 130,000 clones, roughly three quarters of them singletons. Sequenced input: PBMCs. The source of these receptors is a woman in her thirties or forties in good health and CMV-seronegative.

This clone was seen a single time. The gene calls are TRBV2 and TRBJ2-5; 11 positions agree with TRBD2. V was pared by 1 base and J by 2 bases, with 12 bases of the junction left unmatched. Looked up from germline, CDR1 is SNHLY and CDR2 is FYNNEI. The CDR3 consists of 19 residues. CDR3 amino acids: CASSEEGRASGGLQETQYF. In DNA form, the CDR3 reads TGTGCCAGCAGTGAAGAAGGAAGGGCTAGCGGGGGGTTGCAAGAGACCCAGTACTTC.

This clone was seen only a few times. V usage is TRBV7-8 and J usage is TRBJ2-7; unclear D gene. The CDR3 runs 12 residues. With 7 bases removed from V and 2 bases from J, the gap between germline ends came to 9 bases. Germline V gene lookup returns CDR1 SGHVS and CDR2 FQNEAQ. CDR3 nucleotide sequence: TGTGCCAGCAACATGAATGCCTACGAGCAGTACTTC. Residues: CASNMNAYEQYF.

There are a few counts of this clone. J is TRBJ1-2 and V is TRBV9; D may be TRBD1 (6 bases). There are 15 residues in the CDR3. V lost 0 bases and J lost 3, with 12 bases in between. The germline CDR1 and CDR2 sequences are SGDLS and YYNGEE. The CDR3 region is CASSVAPDSHYGYTF. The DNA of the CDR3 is TGTGCCAGCAGCGTAGCTCCGGACAGTCACTATGGCTACACCTTC.

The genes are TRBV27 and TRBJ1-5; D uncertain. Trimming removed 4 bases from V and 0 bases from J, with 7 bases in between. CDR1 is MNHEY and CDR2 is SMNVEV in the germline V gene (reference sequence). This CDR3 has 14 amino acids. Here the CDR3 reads CASSSSYSNQPQHF. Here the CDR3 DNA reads TGTGCCAGCAGTTCTAGTTATAGCAATCAGCCCCAGCATTTT.

The CDR3 DNA follows: TGTGCCATCAGTGAGTCGACTCGAACAGATACGCAGTATTTT. Its protein is CAISESTRTDTQYF. This chain connects TRBV10-3 to TRBJ2-3; D unresolved. The CDR3 has 14 residues. The V gene's germline CDR1 is ENHRY and CDR2 SYGVKD. The V end was cut by 0 bases, the J end by 3 bases, with 7 bases between.

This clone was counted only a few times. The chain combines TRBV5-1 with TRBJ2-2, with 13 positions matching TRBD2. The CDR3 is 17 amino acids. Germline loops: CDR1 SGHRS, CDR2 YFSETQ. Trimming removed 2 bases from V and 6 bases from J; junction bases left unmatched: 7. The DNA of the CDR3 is TGCGCCAGCAGCTTTCTCCCGGGACTAGCGGGATCCGGGGAGCTGTTTTTT. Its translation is CASSFLPGLAGSGELFF.

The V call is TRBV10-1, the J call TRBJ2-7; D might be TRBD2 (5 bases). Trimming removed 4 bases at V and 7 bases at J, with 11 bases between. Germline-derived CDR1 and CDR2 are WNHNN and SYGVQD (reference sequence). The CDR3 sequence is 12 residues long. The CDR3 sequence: CASSGGSGEQYF. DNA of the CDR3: TGCGCCAGCAGTGGCGGGTCGGGGGAGCAGTACTTC.

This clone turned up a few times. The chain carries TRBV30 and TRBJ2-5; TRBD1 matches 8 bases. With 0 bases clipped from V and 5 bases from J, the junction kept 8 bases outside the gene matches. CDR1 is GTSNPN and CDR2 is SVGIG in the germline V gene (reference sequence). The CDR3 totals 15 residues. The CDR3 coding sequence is TGTGCCTGGAGTGTACATCGACAGGGGAGGGAGACCCAGTACTTC. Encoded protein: CAWSVHRQGRETQYF.

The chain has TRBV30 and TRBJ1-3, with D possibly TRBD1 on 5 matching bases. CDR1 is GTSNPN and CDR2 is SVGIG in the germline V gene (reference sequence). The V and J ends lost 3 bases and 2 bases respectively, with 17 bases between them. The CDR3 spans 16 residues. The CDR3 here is CAWSARQRAPGNTIYF. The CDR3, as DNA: TGTGCCTGGAGCGCCCGACAGCGGGCGCCTGGAAACACCATATATTTT.

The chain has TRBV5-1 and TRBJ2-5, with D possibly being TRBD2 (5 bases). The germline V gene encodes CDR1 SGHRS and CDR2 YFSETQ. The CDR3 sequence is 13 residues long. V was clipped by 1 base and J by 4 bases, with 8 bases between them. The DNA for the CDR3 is TGCGCCAGCAGCTTGCGAGCGGCAGAGACCCAGTACTTC. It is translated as CASSLRAAETQYF.

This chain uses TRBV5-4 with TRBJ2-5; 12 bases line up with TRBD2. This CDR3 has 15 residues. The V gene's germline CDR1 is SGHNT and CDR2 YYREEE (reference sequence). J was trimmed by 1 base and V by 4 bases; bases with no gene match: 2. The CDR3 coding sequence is TGTGCCAGCAGCGGGACTAGCGGGTTCCAAGAGACCCAGTACTTC. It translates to CASSGTSGFQETQYF.

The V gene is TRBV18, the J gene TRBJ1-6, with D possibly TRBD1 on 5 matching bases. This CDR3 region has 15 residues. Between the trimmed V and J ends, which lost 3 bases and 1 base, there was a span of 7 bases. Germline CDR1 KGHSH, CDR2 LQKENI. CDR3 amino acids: CASSPDRSYNSPLHF. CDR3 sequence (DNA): TGTGCCAGCTCACCCGACAGATCCTATAATTCACCCCTCCACTTT.

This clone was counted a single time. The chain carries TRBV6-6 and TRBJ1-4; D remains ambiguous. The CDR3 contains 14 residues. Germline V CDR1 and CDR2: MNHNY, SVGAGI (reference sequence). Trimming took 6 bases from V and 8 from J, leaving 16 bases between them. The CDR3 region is CASSPPRGREKLFF. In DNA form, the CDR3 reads TGTGCCAGCAGCCCTCCTAGAGGGCGCGAAAAACTGTTTTTT.

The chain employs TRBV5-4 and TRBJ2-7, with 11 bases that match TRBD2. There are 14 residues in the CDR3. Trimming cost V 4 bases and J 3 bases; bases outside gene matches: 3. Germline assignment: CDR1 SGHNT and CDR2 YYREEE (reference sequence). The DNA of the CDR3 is TGTGCCAGCAGCGCTACTAGCGGGGGCTACGAGCAGTACTTC. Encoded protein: CASSATSGGYEQYF.

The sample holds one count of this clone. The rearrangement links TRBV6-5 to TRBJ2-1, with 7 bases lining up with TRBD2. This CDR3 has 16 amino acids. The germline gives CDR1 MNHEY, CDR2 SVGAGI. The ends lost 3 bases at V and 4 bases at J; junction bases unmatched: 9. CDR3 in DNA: TGTGCCAGCAGTTATGTTTCGCGGGAGAGGTACAATGAGCAGTTCTTC. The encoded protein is CASSYVSRERYNEQFF.

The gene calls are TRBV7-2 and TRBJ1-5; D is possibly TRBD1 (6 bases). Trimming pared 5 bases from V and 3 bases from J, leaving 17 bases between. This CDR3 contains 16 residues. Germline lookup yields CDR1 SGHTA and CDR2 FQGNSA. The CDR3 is CASSQLTTGLNQPQHF. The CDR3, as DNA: TGTGCCAGCAGCCAACTAACGACAGGCCTCAATCAGCCCCAGCATTTT.

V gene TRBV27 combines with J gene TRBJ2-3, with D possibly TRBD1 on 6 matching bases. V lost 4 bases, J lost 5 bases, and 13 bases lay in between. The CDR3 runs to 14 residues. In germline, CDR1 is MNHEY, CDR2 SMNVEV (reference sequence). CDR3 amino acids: CASSSPGAGDTQYF. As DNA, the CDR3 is TGTGCCAGCAGTTCCCCAGGGGCGGGAGATACGCAGTATTTT.

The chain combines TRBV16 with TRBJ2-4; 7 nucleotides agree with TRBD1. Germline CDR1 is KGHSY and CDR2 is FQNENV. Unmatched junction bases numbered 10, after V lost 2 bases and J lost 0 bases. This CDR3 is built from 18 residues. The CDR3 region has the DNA TGTGCCAGCAGCCAAGGCTATTTAGGGGGCGCAGCCAAAAACATTCAGTACTTC. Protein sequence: CASSQGYLGGAAKNIQYF. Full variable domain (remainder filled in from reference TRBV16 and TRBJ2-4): GEEVAQTPKHLVRGEGQKAKLYCAPIKGHSYVFWYQQVLKNEFKFLISFQNENVFDETGMPKERFSAKCLPNSPCSLEIQATKLEDSAVYFCASSQGYLGGAAKNIQYFGAGTRLSVL.

CDR3 DNA: TGTGCCAGCAGCGCCGGACTAGCGGGAAAGGAAGAGACCCAGTACTTC. It specifies CASSAGLAGKEETQYF. V gene TRBV7-2 combines with J gene TRBJ2-5; 12 bases fit TRBD2. The J segment lost 3 bases and the V segment lost 5 bases, leaving 7 bases of the junction unmatched. Germline CDR1 is SGHTA and CDR2 is FQGNSA. There are 16 residues in the CDR3.

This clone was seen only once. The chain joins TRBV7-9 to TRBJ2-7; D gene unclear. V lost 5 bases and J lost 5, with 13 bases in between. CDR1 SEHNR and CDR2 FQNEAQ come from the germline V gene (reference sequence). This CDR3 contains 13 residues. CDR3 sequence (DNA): TGTGCCAGCAGCCGTCCCTGGTCGGACGAGCAGTACTTC. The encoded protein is CASSRPWSDEQYF.

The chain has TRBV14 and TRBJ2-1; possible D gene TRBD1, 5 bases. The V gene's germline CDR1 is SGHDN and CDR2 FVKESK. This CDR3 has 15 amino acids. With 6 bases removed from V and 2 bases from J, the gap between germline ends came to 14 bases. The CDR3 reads CASSRSTGPYNEQFF. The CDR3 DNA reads TGTGCCAGCAGTCGCAGCACAGGACCCTACAATGAGCAGTTCTTC.

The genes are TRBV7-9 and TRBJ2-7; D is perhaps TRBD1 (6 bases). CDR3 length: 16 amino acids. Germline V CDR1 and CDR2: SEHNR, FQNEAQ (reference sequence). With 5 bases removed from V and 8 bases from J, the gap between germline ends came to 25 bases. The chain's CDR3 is CASSGGFQSFTGKQYF. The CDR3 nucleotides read TGTGCCAGCAGCGGTGGGTTTCAATCCTTTACAGGGAAGCAGTACTTC.

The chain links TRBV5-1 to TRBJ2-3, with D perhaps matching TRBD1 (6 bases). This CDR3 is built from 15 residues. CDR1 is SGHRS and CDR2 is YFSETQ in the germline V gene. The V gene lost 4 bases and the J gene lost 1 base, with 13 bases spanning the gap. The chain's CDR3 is CASSTTGSGTDTQYF. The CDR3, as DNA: TGCGCCAGCAGCACGACAGGATCGGGCACAGATACGCAGTATTTT.

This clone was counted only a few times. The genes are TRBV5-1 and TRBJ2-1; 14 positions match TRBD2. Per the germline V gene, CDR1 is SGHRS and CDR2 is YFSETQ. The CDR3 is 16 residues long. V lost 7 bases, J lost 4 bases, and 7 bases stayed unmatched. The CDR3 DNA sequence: TGCGCCAGCGTCCGGGGACTAGCGGGAGTTTACAATGAGCAGTTCTTC. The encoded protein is CASVRGLAGVYNEQFF.

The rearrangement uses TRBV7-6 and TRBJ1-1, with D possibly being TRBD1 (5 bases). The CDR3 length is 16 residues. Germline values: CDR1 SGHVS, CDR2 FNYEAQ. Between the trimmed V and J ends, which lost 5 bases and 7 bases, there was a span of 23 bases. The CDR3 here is CASSARPSGMRGEAFF. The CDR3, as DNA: TGTGCCAGCAGCGCTAGACCCAGCGGGATGAGGGGTGAAGCTTTCTTT.

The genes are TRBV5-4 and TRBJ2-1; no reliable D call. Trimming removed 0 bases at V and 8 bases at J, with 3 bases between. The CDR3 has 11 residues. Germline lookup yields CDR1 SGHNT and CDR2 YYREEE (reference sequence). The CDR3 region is CASSLVDEQFF. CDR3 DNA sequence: TGTGCCAGCAGCTTGGTAGATGAGCAGTTCTTC.

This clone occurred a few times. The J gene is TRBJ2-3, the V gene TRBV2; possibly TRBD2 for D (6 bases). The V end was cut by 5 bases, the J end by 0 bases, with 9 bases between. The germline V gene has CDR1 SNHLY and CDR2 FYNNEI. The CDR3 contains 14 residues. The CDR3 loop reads CASSPGRSTDTQYF. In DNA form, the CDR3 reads TGTGCCAGCAGTCCCGGGAGAAGCACAGATACGCAGTATTTT. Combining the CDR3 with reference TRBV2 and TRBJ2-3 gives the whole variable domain EPEVTQTPSHQVTQMGQEVILRCVPISNHLYFYWYRQILGQKVEFLVSFYNNEISEKSEIFDDQFSVERPDGSNFTLKIRSTKLEDSAMYFCASSPGRSTDTQYFGPGTRLTVL.

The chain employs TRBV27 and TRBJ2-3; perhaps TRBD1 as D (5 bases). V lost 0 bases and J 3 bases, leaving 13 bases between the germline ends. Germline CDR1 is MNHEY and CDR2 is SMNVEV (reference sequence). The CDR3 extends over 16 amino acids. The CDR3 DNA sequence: TGTGCCAGCAGTTTATCCAGGGCCGGGTTGACAGATACGCAGTATTTT. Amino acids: CASSLSRAGLTDTQYF.

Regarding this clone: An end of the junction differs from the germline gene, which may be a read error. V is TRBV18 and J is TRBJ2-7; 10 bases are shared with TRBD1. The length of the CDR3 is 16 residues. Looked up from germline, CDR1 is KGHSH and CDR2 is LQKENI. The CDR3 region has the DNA TGTGCCGGCTCACCAACCGGGACAGGGGTCAATCACGAGCAGTACTTC. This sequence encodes CAGSPTGTGVNHEQYF.

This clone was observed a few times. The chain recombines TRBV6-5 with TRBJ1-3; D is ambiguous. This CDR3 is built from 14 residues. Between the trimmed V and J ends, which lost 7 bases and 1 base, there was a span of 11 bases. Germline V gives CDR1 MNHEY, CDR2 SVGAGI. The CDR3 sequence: CASTATISGNTIYF. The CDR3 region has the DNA TGTGCCAGCACCGCAACTATATCTGGAAACACCATATATTTT.